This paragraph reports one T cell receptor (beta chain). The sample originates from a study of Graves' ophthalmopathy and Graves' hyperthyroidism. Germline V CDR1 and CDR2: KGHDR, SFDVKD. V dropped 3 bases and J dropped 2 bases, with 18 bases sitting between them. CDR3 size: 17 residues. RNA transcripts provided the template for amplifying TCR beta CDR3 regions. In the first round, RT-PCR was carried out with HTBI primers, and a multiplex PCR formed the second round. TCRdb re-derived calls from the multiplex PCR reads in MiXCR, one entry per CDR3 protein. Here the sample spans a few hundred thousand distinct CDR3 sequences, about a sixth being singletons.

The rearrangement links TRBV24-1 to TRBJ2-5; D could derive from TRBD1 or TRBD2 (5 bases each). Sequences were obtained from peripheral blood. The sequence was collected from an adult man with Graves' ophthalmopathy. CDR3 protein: CATSDHGTAPWQETQYF. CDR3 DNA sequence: TGTGCCACCAGTGATCACGGGACGGCCCCTTGGCAAGAGACCCAGTACTTC.